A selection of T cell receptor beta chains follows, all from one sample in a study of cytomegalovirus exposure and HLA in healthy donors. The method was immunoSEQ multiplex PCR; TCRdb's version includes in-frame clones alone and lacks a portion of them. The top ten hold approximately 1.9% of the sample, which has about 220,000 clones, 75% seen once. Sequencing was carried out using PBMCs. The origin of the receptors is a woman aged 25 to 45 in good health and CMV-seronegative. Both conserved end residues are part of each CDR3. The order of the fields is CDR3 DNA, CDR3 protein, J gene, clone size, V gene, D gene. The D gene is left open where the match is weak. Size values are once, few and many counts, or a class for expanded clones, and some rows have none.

CDR3 DNA: TGCGCCAGCAGCTTGGATCCTAGCGGGAGAACAGATACGCAGTATTTT
CDR3 protein: CASSLDPSGRTDTQYF
J gene: TRBJ2-3
clone size: NA
V gene: TRBV5-1
D gene: TRBD2

CDR3 DNA: TGTGCCAGCAGACTAGCGAGCACAGATACGCAGTATTTT
CDR3 protein: CASRLASTDTQYF
J gene: TRBJ2-3
clone size: few
V gene: TRBV6-1
D gene: TRBD2

CDR3 DNA: TGTGCCAGCAGCTTGGGGAGCCTGGGGGGTAGCAATCAGCCCCAGCATTTT
CDR3 protein: CASSLGSLGGSNQPQHF
J gene: TRBJ1-5
clone size: NA
V gene: TRBV5-6
D gene: NA

CDR3 DNA: TGTGCCAGCAGGGTCACAGGGCGTAGCTCCTACGAGCAGTACTTC
CDR3 protein: CASRVTGRSSYEQYF
J gene: TRBJ2-7
clone size: NA
V gene: TRBV6-6
D gene: NA

CDR3 DNA: TGTGCCAGCCACCCGGGGAGGCGCGGCGGAGAGACCCAGTACTTC
CDR3 protein: CASHPGRRGGETQYF
J gene: TRBJ2-5
clone size: once
V gene: TRBV7-9
D gene: NA

CDR3 DNA: TGTGCCAGCAGCTCTCAGGGGGCAGTCGCCAAAAACATTCAGTACTTC
CDR3 protein: CASSSQGAVAKNIQYF
J gene: TRBJ2-4
clone size: NA
V gene: TRBV5-4
D gene: TRBD1

CDR3 DNA: TGTGCCAGCAGCTTCTGGGCTAGCGGGTACAATGAGCAGTTCTTC
CDR3 protein: CASSFWASGYNEQFF
J gene: TRBJ2-1
clone size: NA
V gene: TRBV5-4
D gene: TRBD2

CDR3 DNA: TGTGCCAGCAGCCAAGATAGCCCAGGGGCTTTGACTAATGAAAAACTGTTTTTT
CDR3 protein: CASSQDSPGALTNEKLFF
J gene: TRBJ1-4
clone size: NA
V gene: TRBV14
D gene: NA

CDR3 DNA: TGTGCCAGCAGTTACCAGGTCAGGCGAGATTTCTATGGCTACACCTTC
CDR3 protein: CASSYQVRRDFYGYTF
J gene: TRBJ1-2
clone size: NA
V gene: TRBV5-6
D gene: NA

CDR3 DNA: TGTGCCAGCAGCTTGTACCGGGAGGCTAACTATGGCTACACCTTC
CDR3 protein: CASSLYREANYGYTF
J gene: TRBJ1-2
clone size: few
V gene: TRBV14
D gene: NA

CDR3 DNA: TGTGCCAGCAGCTTACGGCCAGGGGATAGCACAGATACGCAGTATTTT
CDR3 protein: CASSLRPGDSTDTQYF
J gene: TRBJ2-3
clone size: NA
V gene: TRBV7-3
D gene: NA

CDR3 DNA: TGTGCCAGCAGCGCGATGGGGAGCTCTGGAAACACCATATATTTT
CDR3 protein: CASSAMGSSGNTIYF
J gene: TRBJ1-3
clone size: NA
V gene: TRBV5-6
D gene: NA

CDR3 DNA: TGTGCCAGCAGTACCTCCGGGTCCGAGGCAGATACGCAGTATTTT
CDR3 protein: CASSTSGSEADTQYF
J gene: TRBJ2-3
clone size: NA
V gene: TRBV7-9
D gene: NA

CDR3 DNA: TGTGCCAGCAGTTACGTACAGATCTATGGCTACACCTTC
CDR3 protein: CASSYVQIYGYTF
J gene: TRBJ1-2
clone size: NA
V gene: TRBV6-5
D gene: NA

CDR3 DNA: TGCGCCAGCAGCAAGGGACTAGCGGGAGGCCCCTACGAGCAGTACTTC
CDR3 protein: CASSKGLAGGPYEQYF
J gene: TRBJ2-7
clone size: NA
V gene: TRBV5-1
D gene: TRBD2

CDR3 DNA: TGTGCCTGGAGTCCTGGGACAGTCAACTATGGCTACACCTTC
CDR3 protein: CAWSPGTVNYGYTF
J gene: TRBJ1-2
clone size: NA
V gene: TRBV30
D gene: TRBD1

CDR3 DNA: TGCGCCAGCAGCGATTACTCGGGGACGCAGTATTTT
CDR3 protein: CASSDYSGTQYF
J gene: TRBJ2-3
clone size: NA
V gene: TRBV5-1
D gene: NA

CDR3 DNA: TGTGCCAGCAGCTTAAGACTAGAGGTCAATGAGCAGTTCTTC
CDR3 protein: CASSLRLEVNEQFF
J gene: TRBJ2-1
clone size: NA
V gene: TRBV7-3
D gene: NA

CDR3 DNA: TGTGCCAGCAGCTCCCAGGGGGCCGGTGTGGGCAATGAGCAGTTCTTC
CDR3 protein: CASSSQGAGVGNEQFF
J gene: TRBJ2-1
clone size: NA
V gene: TRBV7-3
D gene: TRBD1

CDR3 DNA: TGTGCCAGCTCACCACGAAGTGGGGCGACTAACTATGGCTACACCTTC
CDR3 protein: CASSPRSGATNYGYTF
J gene: TRBJ1-2
clone size: few
V gene: TRBV18
D gene: NA

CDR3 DNA: TGTGCCAGCAGCTTCACCGACTTGAATACTGAAGCTTTCTTT
CDR3 protein: CASSFTDLNTEAFF
J gene: TRBJ1-1
clone size: NA
V gene: TRBV11-2
D gene: NA

CDR3 DNA: TGTGCCAGCAGCTTAGAGTACGCGGGAGTGGTATACAATGAGCAGTTCTTC
CDR3 protein: CASSLEYAGVVYNEQFF
J gene: TRBJ2-1
clone size: NA
V gene: TRBV7-8
D gene: TRBD2

CDR3 DNA: TGTGCCACCAGCAGTGGAAGGGGGCTGGGTGAAAAACTGTTTTTT
CDR3 protein: CATSSGRGLGEKLFF
J gene: TRBJ1-4
clone size: NA
V gene: TRBV15
D gene: TRBD1

CDR3 DNA: TGCGCCAGCAGCCCTACTAGCGGCAGCTCTGGGGCCAACGTCCTGACTTTC
CDR3 protein: CASSPTSGSSGANVLTF
J gene: TRBJ2-6
clone size: NA
V gene: TRBV5-1
D gene: TRBD2

CDR3 DNA: TGTGCCGTTCGCGACAGGGGGCTGAGCAATCAGCCCCAGCATTTT
CDR3 protein: CAVRDRGLSNQPQHF
J gene: TRBJ1-5
clone size: NA
V gene: TRBV6-5
D gene: TRBD1

CDR3 DNA: TGTGCCAGCAGTGAGCCCCCTAACTATGGCTACACCTTC
CDR3 protein: CASSEPPNYGYTF
J gene: TRBJ1-2
clone size: once
V gene: TRBV6-5
D gene: NA

CDR3 DNA: TGTGCCAGCAGAAACCGCGAGGCGACGAACACTGAAGCTTTCTTT
CDR3 protein: CASRNREATNTEAFF
J gene: TRBJ1-1
clone size: NA
V gene: TRBV6-6
D gene: NA

CDR3 DNA: TGTTCCAGCAGCTTAGGCCCCTTACTCATTGAGCAGTTCTTC
CDR3 protein: CSSSLGPLLIEQFF
J gene: TRBJ2-1
clone size: NA
V gene: TRBV7-9
D gene: NA

CDR3 DNA: TGTGCCAGCAGTCCTCGGGACTCCGGTGAGCAGTTCTTC
CDR3 protein: CASSPRDSGEQFF
J gene: TRBJ2-1
clone size: NA
V gene: TRBV6-5
D gene: NA

CDR3 DNA: TGTGCCTGGAGTGTAGGGGCCGGGGGGGCGGGAAAAGAGACCCAGTACTTC
CDR3 protein: CAWSVGAGGAGKETQYF
J gene: TRBJ2-5
clone size: NA
V gene: TRBV30
D gene: TRBD2

CDR3 DNA: TGTGCCAGCAGCTTAGCGCAGGACTCTCTCGAGCAGTACTTC
CDR3 protein: CASSLAQDSLEQYF
J gene: TRBJ2-7
clone size: NA
V gene: TRBV11-1
D gene: NA

CDR3 DNA: TGTGCCAGCAGACGGGGGGGGGAGACCCAGTACTTC
CDR3 protein: CASRRGGETQYF
J gene: TRBJ2-5
clone size: NA
V gene: TRBV5-6
D gene: TRBD2

CDR3 DNA: TGTGCCAGCAGCGTAGGGGGCGCGGGCAATCAGCCCCAGCATTTT
CDR3 protein: CASSVGGAGNQPQHF
J gene: TRBJ1-5
clone size: NA
V gene: TRBV9
D gene: NA

CDR3 DNA: TGCAGCGTTGATCAAGGACTAGCGAACACAGATACGCAGTATTTT
CDR3 protein: CSVDQGLANTDTQYF
J gene: TRBJ2-3
clone size: NA
V gene: TRBV29-1
D gene: TRBD2

CDR3 DNA: TGCGCCAGCAGCTTGGATGGGGGGGCCCCCATATATTTT
CDR3 protein: CASSLDGGAPIYF
J gene: TRBJ1-3
clone size: NA
V gene: TRBV5-1
D gene: NA

CDR3 DNA: TGTGCCAGCAGCGACACAGGGGGCCAATACGAGCAGTACTTC
CDR3 protein: CASSDTGGQYEQYF
J gene: TRBJ2-7
clone size: NA
V gene: TRBV14
D gene: TRBD1

CDR3 DNA: TGCGCCAGCAGTCGACTAGCGGGAGAGACCCAGTACTTC
CDR3 protein: CASSRLAGETQYF
J gene: TRBJ2-5
clone size: NA
V gene: TRBV4-1
D gene: TRBD2

CDR3 DNA: TGTGCCAGCAGCTTCCCATCGGGGATCGAGGGCTACACCTTC
CDR3 protein: CASSFPSGIEGYTF
J gene: TRBJ1-2
clone size: NA
V gene: TRBV28
D gene: NA

CDR3 DNA: TGTGCCACCAGCACCGAGCTCACGAATCAGCCCCAGCATTTT
CDR3 protein: CATSTELTNQPQHF
J gene: TRBJ1-5
clone size: NA
V gene: TRBV15
D gene: NA

CDR3 DNA: TGTGCCAGCAGTGAAGGACAGGGGGAATATTCACCCCTCCACTTT
CDR3 protein: CASSEGQGEYSPLHF
J gene: TRBJ1-6
clone size: NA
V gene: TRBV2
D gene: TRBD1

CDR3 DNA: TGTGCCAGCAGCGTAGCCCAACAGACTAGCGGGCTCAATGAGCAGTTCTTC
CDR3 protein: CASSVAQQTSGLNEQFF
J gene: TRBJ2-1
clone size: few
V gene: TRBV9
D gene: TRBD2

CDR3 DNA: TGCGCCAGCAGCCAGCCGGGTAGCGAGACCCAGTACTTC
CDR3 protein: CASSQPGSETQYF
J gene: TRBJ2-5
clone size: NA
V gene: TRBV4-1
D gene: NA

CDR3 DNA: TGCGCCAGCAGCTTGGTAGCGGGGGTGGGCAATGAGCAGTTCTTC
CDR3 protein: CASSLVAGVGNEQFF
J gene: TRBJ2-1
clone size: NA
V gene: TRBV5-1
D gene: TRBD2

CDR3 DNA: TGTGCCAGTAGTACTGGGAGATATGAAAAACTGTTTTTT
CDR3 protein: CASSTGRYEKLFF
J gene: TRBJ1-4
clone size: NA
V gene: TRBV19
D gene: NA

CDR3 DNA: TGTGCCAGCAGCCCTCGGGGGGCTCTTGGGGCTTTCTTT
CDR3 protein: CASSPRGALGAFF
J gene: TRBJ1-1
clone size: NA
V gene: TRBV5-4
D gene: NA

CDR3 DNA: TGTGCCAGCAGTATTATCACAGATACGCAGTATTTT
CDR3 protein: CASSIITDTQYF
J gene: TRBJ2-3
clone size: NA
V gene: TRBV2
D gene: NA

CDR3 DNA: TGTGCCAGCAGCGTAGGGGCAGCTGCCTCCTATGGCTACACCTTC
CDR3 protein: CASSVGAAASYGYTF
J gene: TRBJ1-2
clone size: NA
V gene: TRBV9
D gene: NA

CDR3 DNA: TGTGCCAGCAGTCCGGGACAGGAACCCTACGAGCAGTACTTC
CDR3 protein: CASSPGQEPYEQYF
J gene: TRBJ2-7
clone size: NA
V gene: TRBV27
D gene: TRBD1

CDR3 DNA: TGTGCCAGCAGCTCCCCTTATACAGGGATCAACACCGGGGAGCTGTTTTTT
CDR3 protein: CASSSPYTGINTGELFF
J gene: TRBJ2-2
clone size: NA
V gene: TRBV5-4
D gene: NA

CDR3 DNA: TGTGCCAGCAGTTTCGGGGGTTCCCTCTACGAGCAGTACTTC
CDR3 protein: CASSFGGSLYEQYF
J gene: TRBJ2-7
clone size: NA
V gene: TRBV27
D gene: NA

CDR3 DNA: TGTGCCAGCAGACTATACAGGGACACTGAAGCTTTCTTT
CDR3 protein: CASRLYRDTEAFF
J gene: TRBJ1-1
clone size: NA
V gene: TRBV2
D gene: NA

CDR3 DNA: TGTGCCAGCAGCCCAGATCGGACAGCGTTTGACTATGGCTACACCTTC
CDR3 protein: CASSPDRTAFDYGYTF
J gene: TRBJ1-2
clone size: NA
V gene: TRBV7-9
D gene: NA

CDR3 DNA: TGTGCCAGCAGCTGGGCGTACCAAGAGACCCAGTACTTC
CDR3 protein: CASSWAYQETQYF
J gene: TRBJ2-5
clone size: NA
V gene: TRBV7-9
D gene: NA

CDR3 DNA: TGTGCCAGCAGCTCCACTAGCGGGGTAAACACAGATACGCAGTATTTT
CDR3 protein: CASSSTSGVNTDTQYF
J gene: TRBJ2-3
clone size: NA
V gene: TRBV7-9
D gene: TRBD2

CDR3 DNA: TGTGCCTGGAGTGTACTCCAGGGTAATTCACCCCTCCACTTT
CDR3 protein: CAWSVLQGNSPLHF
J gene: TRBJ1-6
clone size: NA
V gene: TRBV30
D gene: NA

CDR3 DNA: TGTGCCAGCAGTGAATCTGTTCAGAATTGGGGCGAAAACAATGAGCAGTTCTTC
CDR3 protein: CASSESVQNWGENNEQFF
J gene: TRBJ2-1
clone size: NA
V gene: TRBV25-1
D gene: NA

CDR3 DNA: TGTGCCAGCAGCTTGACAGGCCAAGATAACTATGGCTACACCTTC
CDR3 protein: CASSLTGQDNYGYTF
J gene: TRBJ1-2
clone size: NA
V gene: TRBV6-1
D gene: NA